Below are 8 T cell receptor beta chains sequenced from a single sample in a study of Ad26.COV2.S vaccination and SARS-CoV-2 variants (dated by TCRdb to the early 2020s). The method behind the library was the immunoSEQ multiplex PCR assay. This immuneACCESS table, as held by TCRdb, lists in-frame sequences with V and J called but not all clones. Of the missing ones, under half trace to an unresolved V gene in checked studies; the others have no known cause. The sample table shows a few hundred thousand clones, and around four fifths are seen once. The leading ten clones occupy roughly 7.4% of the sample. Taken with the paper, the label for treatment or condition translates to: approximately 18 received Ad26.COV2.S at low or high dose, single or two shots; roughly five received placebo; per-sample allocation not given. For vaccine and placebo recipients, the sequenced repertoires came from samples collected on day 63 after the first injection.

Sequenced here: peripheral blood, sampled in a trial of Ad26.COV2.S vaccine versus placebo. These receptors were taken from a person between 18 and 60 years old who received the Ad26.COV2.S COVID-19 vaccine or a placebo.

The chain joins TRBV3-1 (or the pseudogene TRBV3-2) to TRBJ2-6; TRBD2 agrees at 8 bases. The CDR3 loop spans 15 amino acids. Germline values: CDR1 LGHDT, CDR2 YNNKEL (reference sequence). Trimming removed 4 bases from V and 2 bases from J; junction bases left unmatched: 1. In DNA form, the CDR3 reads TGTGCCAGCAGCCGCGGGGGGACTGGGGCCAACGTCCTGACTTTC. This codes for CASSRGGTGANVLTF.

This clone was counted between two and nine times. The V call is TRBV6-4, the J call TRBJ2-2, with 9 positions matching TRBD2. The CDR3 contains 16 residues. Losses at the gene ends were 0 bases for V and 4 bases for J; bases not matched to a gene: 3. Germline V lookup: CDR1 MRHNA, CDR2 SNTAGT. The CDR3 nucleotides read TGTGCCAGCAGTGACTCCCTGCGGGAGGGCACCGGGGAGCTGTTTTTT. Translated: CASSDSLREGTGELFF.

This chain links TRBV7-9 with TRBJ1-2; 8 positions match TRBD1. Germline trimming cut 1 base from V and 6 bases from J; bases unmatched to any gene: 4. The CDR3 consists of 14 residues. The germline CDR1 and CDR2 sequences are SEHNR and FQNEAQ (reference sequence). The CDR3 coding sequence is TGTGCCAGCAGCTTAGTAGGGGACAGGAATGGCTACACCTTC. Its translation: CASSLVGDRNGYTF.

CDR3 DNA sequence: TGTGCCAGCAGGATGACTGACCGACCCCAGCATTTT. Translation: CASRMTDRPQHF. The rearrangement links TRBV28 to TRBJ1-5; D call uncertain. This CDR3 comprises 12 residues. V was trimmed by 6 bases and J by 10 bases, leaving 13 bases between them. Germline CDR1 reads MDHEN; CDR2 reads SYDVKM.

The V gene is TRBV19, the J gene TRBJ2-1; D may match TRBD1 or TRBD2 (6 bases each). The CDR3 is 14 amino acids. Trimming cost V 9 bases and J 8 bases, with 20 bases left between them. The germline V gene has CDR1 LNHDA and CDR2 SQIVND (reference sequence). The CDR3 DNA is TGTGCCAGCCCAGCTAGGGGGGATCCCTATGAGCAGTTCTTC. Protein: CASPARGDPYEQFF.

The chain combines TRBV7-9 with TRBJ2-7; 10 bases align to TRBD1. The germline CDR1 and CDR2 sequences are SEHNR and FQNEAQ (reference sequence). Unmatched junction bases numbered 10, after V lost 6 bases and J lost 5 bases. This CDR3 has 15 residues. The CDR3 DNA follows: TGTGCCAGCAGTACCCGAGGGACAGGGGTCCACGAGCAGTACTTC. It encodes CASSTRGTGVHEQYF.

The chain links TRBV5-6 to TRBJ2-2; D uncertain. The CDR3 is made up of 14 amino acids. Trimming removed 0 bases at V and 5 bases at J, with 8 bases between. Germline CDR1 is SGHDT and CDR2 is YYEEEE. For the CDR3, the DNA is TGTGCCAGCAGCTTGGCCGGATGGACCGGGGAGCTGTTTTTT. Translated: CASSLAGWTGELFF.

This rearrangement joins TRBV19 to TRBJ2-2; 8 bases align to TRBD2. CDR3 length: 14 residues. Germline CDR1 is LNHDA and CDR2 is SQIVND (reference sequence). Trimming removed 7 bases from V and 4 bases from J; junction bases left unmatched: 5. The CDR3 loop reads CASKYLAGTGELFF. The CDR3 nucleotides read TGTGCCAGTAAATACCTAGCGGGCACCGGGGAGCTGTTTTTT.